This T cell receptor (beta chain) is drawn from a study of CD8+ T cells in alopecia areata. The investigators collected lesional scalp punch biopsies and peripheral blood from alopecia areata patients. As the sequencing template, cDNA was produced by extracting RNA and reverse transcribing it. Data came from immunoSEQ multiplex PCR; TCRdb stores just in-frame clones and leaves some out. The data hold 100,000 to 150,000 clones, with about 46% observed a single time. Unmatched junction bases numbered 5, after V lost 0 bases and J lost 5 bases. Germline V CDR1 and CDR2: MNHEY, SVGAGI. The CDR3 contains 16 residues.

This TCR derives from a human donor with alopecia areata. The sequencing used CD8+ T cells sorted from blood, collected at week 0. The chain employs TRBV6-5 and TRBJ2-2; TRBD1 aligns across 8 bases. CDR3 bases: TGTGCCAGCAGTTACTCGGAGACAGGGGATACCGGGGAGCTGTTTTTT. Its protein product is CASSYSETGDTGELFF.